This T cell receptor beta chain was captured by sequencing in a study of T cells in Graves' hyperthyroidism and ophthalmopathy. TCR beta CDR3 sequences were amplified from RNA transcripts. First-round RT-PCR of the TCR CDR3 relied on the HTBI primer set. A single record per CDR3 protein comes from TCRdb applying MiXCR to the multiplex PCR reads. The sample holds around 300,000 distinct CDR3 sequences; approximately 15% are singletons and the top ten take around 23%. The CDR3 runs to 12 residues. The V end lost 2 bases, the J end lost 10 bases, and 11 bases lay between the germline ends. The germline gives CDR1 MNHEY, CDR2 SVGEGT. A word on this clonotype: Its antigen is unidentified.

Patients having uncontrolled infection, another autoimmune disease, pregnancy or lactation were not included. Based on clinical symptoms, serum thyroxine and TRAb, thyroid ultrasound and orbital computed tomography, diagnoses were reached. Study findings and constraints: Most thyroid clonotypes with frequency above 0.001 were detected in blood.

The rearrangement links TRBV6-2 or TRBV6-3 to TRBJ1-1, with D unclear. Specimen: blood. The TCR sequence derives from a woman between 25 and 40 years old with Graves' hyperthyroidism. The CDR3 DNA reads TGTGCCAGCAGTTACGTGGGTACCAGAGCTTTCTTT. This encodes CASSYVGTRAFF.